The TCR beta chain under discussion was sequenced for a study of OX40 agonist ivuxolimab in advanced cancers. About the study: Two cutaneous melanoma patients and one hepatocellular carcinoma patient, three in all, had partial responses. General study points: Within 6 weeks, CD4+ and CD8+ blood T cells expanded clonally at 0.1 to 3.0 mg/kg. Expanded clones tended on average to be more numerous among CD8+ T cells than CD4+.

Germline assignment: CDR1 DFQATT and CDR2 SNEGSKA (reference sequence). There are 11 residues in the CDR3. Trimming left V 6 bases short and J 5 bases short, with 7 bases between. TCRdb's copy holds only in-frame clones and misses some; the assay was immunoSEQ multiplex PCR. The profile covers around 77,000 clones, with about 85% appearing a single time and 0.65% to 0.8% taken by the ten largest. Cycle 7 day 1, cycle 4 day 1, and baseline were the timepoints at which blood was sampled. About this clone: The antigen is unknown.

The TCR was taken from an adult with an advanced solid tumor such as melanoma, head and neck, liver or kidney cancer. The chain joins TRBV20-1 to TRBJ2-2, with D perhaps matching TRBD1 (5 bases). The material was CD4+ or CD8+ T cells sorted from blood, obtained in a trial of the OX40 agonist ivuxolimab. CDR3 DNA sequence: TGCAGTGCCGACAGAACCGGGGAGCTGTTTTTT. This translates into CSADRTGELFF.